This T cell receptor beta chain was documented in a study of patients and donors after allogeneic stem cell transplantation. V lost 1 base, J lost 5 bases, and 7 bases stayed unmatched. The CDR3 has 15 residues. The germline gives CDR1 LGHDT, CDR2 YNNKEL (reference sequence). TCRdb re-analysed the RT-PCR reads in MiXCR, keeping a single row per CDR3 protein. The sample comprises 390,000 or so distinct CDR3 sequences, 16% of which are singletons, and around 7.9% rests with the top ten. The chain is built from TRBV3-1 and TRBJ1-1; TRBD1 matches at 7 bases. What was sequenced was blood, either unsorted or a sorted T cell fraction (not recorded which). This TCR was sampled from a human donor who was either an allogeneic HSCT recipient or a stem cell or donor lymphocyte infusion donor (not recorded which). It is not recorded whose cells these are; they may come from a transplant donor. The CDR3 DNA is TGTGCCAGCAGCCAAGGGACAGGCAGGTGGACTGAAGCTTTCTTT. Protein: CASSQGTGRWTEAFF.